A selection of T cell receptor beta chains follows, all from one sample in a study of CXCR3-negative and CXCR3-positive naive CD8 T cells. TCRdb derives one entry per CDR3 protein from the 5' RACE reads, leaving out DNA. With 100,000 or so distinct CDR3 sequences in the sample, the ten largest clones hold roughly 1.8%. What was sequenced was naive CXCR3- CD8+ T cells from blood. The receptors were gathered from a human donor in good health. Some clones in this sample may be carry-over from other donors' samples. The CDR3 runs from the conserved cysteine through the conserved F or W. Each record gives: V gene, J gene, CDR3 protein.

TRBV15	TRBJ2-7	CATSTAGKAAEQYF
TRBV5-1	TRBJ2-4	CASTPGALAKNIQYF
TRBV9	TRBJ2-7	CASSASGRFDEQYF
TRBV7-3	TRBJ2-3	CASSLLHTDTQYF
TRBV28	TRBJ1-5	CASSRDRGLQPQHF
TRBV7-3	TRBJ2-1	CASSLIATSSYNEQFF
TRBV28	TRBJ2-2	CASSFSRAGELFF
TRBV20-1	TRBJ2-1	CSARPPLENNEQFF
TRBV6-5	TRBJ2-7	CASSGRNTYEQYF
TRBV24-1	TRBJ2-3	CATSDLGGPPDTQYF
TRBV27	TRBJ2-5	CASKTSGRVETQYF
TRBV6-6	TRBJ1-1	CASSGSIGTEAFF
TRBV29-1	TRBJ2-7	CSVGETGAYEQYF
TRBV7-9	TRBJ2-7	CASSFGLGYEQYF
TRBV28	TRBJ2-2	CASSFSDTGELFF
TRBV7-3	TRBJ2-1	CASSSSGNTGEQFF
TRBV7-9	TRBJ2-7	CASSLGRENEQYF
TRBV29-1	TRBJ2-5	CSVVLAGVGETQYF
TRBV29-1	TRBJ2-5	CSVVTSGRETQYF
TRBV13	TRBJ2-3	CASSLRLAGINADTQYF
TRBV4-1	TRBJ2-3	CASSQDFWSTDTQYF
TRBV28	TRBJ2-7	CASSLGDGYYEQYF
TRBV20-1	TRBJ2-1	CSAANSGSSYNEQFF
TRBV5-1	TRBJ2-5	CASSFRGGEKETQYF
TRBV12-3/TRBV12-4	TRBJ2-1	CASSLVDYGRAHNEQFF
TRBV7-2	TRBJ1-2	CASSPWGGGYTF
TRBV28	TRBJ2-7	CASSFGGEIYEQYF
TRBV5-5	TRBJ2-7	CASSLGGTGWNEQYF
TRBV28	TRBJ2-3	CASSGVGLARTDTQYF
TRBV24-1	TRBJ2-3	CATSDPLAGATDTQYF
TRBV29-1	TRBJ2-5	CSVEVTGLAGETQYF
TRBV29-1	TRBJ1-1	CSVDPGTGNTEAFF
TRBV4-1	TRBJ1-2	CASSQSPGNNYGYTF
TRBV10-3	TRBJ2-5	CAISEPSGGLLAGETQYF
TRBV10-3	TRBJ2-7	CAISGKDSSYEQYF
TRBV28	TRBJ1-1	CASSLRGLGEAFF
TRBV29-1	TRBJ1-2	CSATWTSGSPLGYTF
TRBV11-2	TRBJ2-3	CASSLDLVMTGDTQYF
TRBV11-2	TRBJ2-5	CASSLMGTDQETQYF
TRBV7-8	TRBJ2-7	CASVLGSGAPYEQYF
TRBV5-5	TRBJ2-7	CASSLGTGYEQYF